Shown below are 2 T cell receptor beta chains from a single sample sequenced in a study of T cell changes during pregnancy in multiple sclerosis. Profiled with immunoSEQ multiplex PCR; TCRdb holds only in-frame clones, not every one. The sample consists of roughly 40,000 clones, roughly 85% of them appearing once. This material consisted of CD4+ T cells from peripheral blood mononuclear cells, taken after pregnancy. The receptor set was obtained from a female donor with multiple sclerosis, enrolled in a pregnancy study.

The chain carries TRBV5-4 and TRBJ2-1; 7 bases fit TRBD1. V dropped 3 bases and J dropped 6; count of bases not matched to a gene: 6. Germline CDR1 is SGHNT and CDR2 is YYREEE (reference sequence). The CDR3 is made up of 14 amino acids. The CDR3: CASSSGQSLNEQFF. In nucleotides, the CDR3 is TGTGCCAGCAGCTCGGGACAGAGCCTCAATGAGCAGTTCTTC.

This rearrangement joins TRBV10-2 to TRBJ1-1; no clear D. Trimming cost V 5 bases and J 3 bases, with 13 bases left between them. The CDR3 is 14 amino acids. Germline values: CDR1 WSHSY, CDR2 SAAADI. CDR3 protein: CASSRGGLYTEAFF. In nucleotides, the CDR3 is TGCGCCAGCAGTCGGGGAGGGCTTTACACTGAAGCTTTCTTT.